This T cell receptor (beta chain) was profiled in a study of shared clonotypes between healthy human individuals. Study-level findings and limits: The study generally estimated greater richness for naive than memory subsets.

Remarks on this clone: Its antigen is still unknown. This same CDR3 is encoded by further DNA sequences in the sample.

Researchers partitioned CD4+ cells into CD45RA+ naive and CD45RA-negative memory subsets. The CDR3 has 14 residues. Trimming removed 4 bases from V and 6 bases from J; junction bases left unmatched: 6. Looked up from germline, CDR1 is MDHEN and CDR2 is SYDVKM. The authors distributed each subset's genomic DNA evenly over several immunoSEQ plates. The sorted-subset replicate PCRs were given around 190 ng DNA, which is 31,000 or so T cell genomes. Some clones are missing from TCRdb's copy, which holds only in-frame ones; the method was immunoSEQ multiplex PCR. This table has more than 2,000,000 clones, approximately 93% appearing once.

V is TRBV28 and J is TRBJ2-3, with TRBD1 matching over 8 bases. The sequence came from a man aged 18 to 29 in good health. Some clones in this sample may be carry-over from other donors' samples. Sequencing was performed on naive CD4+ T cells from PBMCs. Subset here: CD45RA+ positively selected. The DNA of the CDR3 is TGTGCCAGCAGTTCACAGGGGGGTACGGATACGCAGTATTTT. The encoded protein is CASSSQGGTDTQYF. The complete variable domain, with remaining parts taken from reference TRBV28 and TRBJ2-3, reads DVKVTQSSRYLVKRTGEKVFLECVQDMDHENMFWYRQDPGLGLRLIYFSYDVKMKEKGDIPEGYSVSREKKERFSLILESASTNQTSMYLCASSSQGGTDTQYFGPGTRLTVL.